This T cell receptor (beta chain) was profiled in a study of T cell responses to AZD1222 COVID-19 vaccine (dated by TCRdb to the early 2020s). Study-level background: AZD1222 recipients whose second dose came at about 4 weeks and those whose second dose came at about 12 weeks were combined into one group, since spike-specific TCR depth and breadth did not differ between the two schedules. Trial participants were enrolled into age subgroups of 18-55, 56-69 and 70-plus years, which contained about 150, 27 and 61 TCR-sequenced participants, respectively. TCR sequencing covered 233 trial participants: 200 to 220 given two doses of AZD1222 and around 25 given two doses of MenACWY control vaccine.

On this clone: Which antigen it targets is not known. No much larger clone is present one base from it, and per-base qualities are unavailable.

The CDR3 regions of human TCRbeta chains were subjected to immunosequencing. The published analysis was carried out like this. TCRs in the repertoires were compared against a reference library of SARS-CoV-2-specific TCRs that had been generated with the MIRA antigen-specificity platform. Breadth was defined as the fraction of unique TCRs that were SARS-CoV-2-associated. Depth was defined as the fraction of total T cells that were SARS-CoV-2-associated. Each spike-specific TCR was assigned to its reactive spike region and to a CD4 or CD8 class using the MIRA data. Log10-transformed breadth and depth values were compared by one-way ANOVA with Sidak's multiple comparisons tests. Drawn from immuneACCESS, this table holds only the in-frame rearrangements with V and J called that TCRdb kept. Clones are partly lost; checked studies trace under half to an unresolved V gene and leave the rest unexplained. The V and J calls and clone size come from that table; D and trimming were worked out from the DNA. This sample holds 60,000 to 85,000 clones; 85% were observed only once. 20% of the sample is in the top ten clones.

Results the study describes overall, beyond this receptor: Nearly half of unique spike-specific TCRs reportedly recognized epitopes outside regions mutated in the B.1.351 and B.1.1.7 variants. No day 14 peak-response samples were available, so repertoires were characterized only after the peak T cell response. Conclusions about previously exposed vaccinees are limited, since just five to seven AZD1222 recipients were seropositive for SARS-CoV-2 at baseline. The vaccine-associated CD4 TCRs covered the entire spike protein, and the dominant responses fell in regions 160-218 and 743-854. A significant rise in spike-specific TCR breadth and depth was observed after two AZD1222 doses relative to day 0 and relative to MenACWY recipients. In the small 56-69-year group, the increase in depth fell short of significance, most likely because of low power. Participants were mostly white British, with more females than males. The authors suggested clonal diversity may have been underestimated.

From the cysteine up to the phenylalanine, the CDR3 has a length of 16 residues. Just CDR3 DNA is preserved here, 48 bases in frame from base 1. CDR1 and CDR2 are drawn from the germline V gene: SGHTS, YDEGEE. The junction shows trimming of 5 bases on V and 4 bases on J, and the gene matches do not reach 10 bases of it. This sample's time point label indicates: baseline before first vaccination. Samples from vaccinated people were obtained from the UK trials COV001 and COV002, which included a single-blind randomized controlled phase 2/3 trial of AZD1222 (ChAdOx1 nCoV-19) in healthy adults. For TCRbeta chain sequencing, PBMC samples from trial participants were taken at day 0 and at day 28 after the second dose.

The sample was peripheral blood, taken on day 0 of AZD1222 vaccination. The clonotype comes from an adult in good health. Recombination joined TRBV5-8 with TRBJ1-5, with 9 junctional bases fitting TRBD1. The encoded CDR3 is CASSSGTGSGNQPQHF. The bases are TGTGCCAGCAGTTCCGGGACAGGGAGTGGTAATCAGCCCCAGCATTTT.